This record concerns one T cell receptor (beta chain) sequence. No antigen is known for it. The sample belongs to a study of cytomegalovirus exposure and HLA in healthy donors. Overall study findings and caveats: Further analysis, carried out later, found HLA-associated TCR beta chains more clonally expanded than equally common other chains. In vitro checks showed that a few CMV-associated chains really do target CMV antigens. In a later analysis, TCR beta V- and J-gene trimming showed a link to a missense DCLRE1C variant. TCR beta V segments were, for the most part, productive about 90% or about 30% of the time in an earlier analysis.

A multiplex PCR was run with 60 Vbeta primers and 13 Jbeta primers. Assay: immunoSEQ multiplex PCR; the TCRdb copy retains only in-frame clones and omits some. Of under 120,000 clones detected, roughly 80% appear once; the ten largest clones hold over 4%. CDR1 and CDR2 from the germline V gene are SGHRS and YFSETQ. V lost 5 bases to trimming and J lost 1 base, with 15 bases between them. This CDR3 contains 15 residues. This TCR was recovered from a female donor in good health and CMV-seropositive. The chain couples TRBV5-1 to TRBJ2-5; D remains ambiguous. Sequencing input: PBMCs. This CDR3 reads CASRVQAQAQETQYF. CDR3 DNA sequence: TGCGCCAGCAGAGTCCAGGCCCAGGCCCAAGAGACCCAGTACTTC.